The 27 T cell receptor beta chains below come from one sample, sequenced in a study of T cells after posttransplantation cyclophosphamide. Sequencing used immunoSEQ multiplex PCR; TCRdb keeps in-frame clones, though not all of them. The sample has approximately 20,000 clones; approximately 90% are singletons. Controls had myeloablative marrow grafts with methotrexate and calcineurin inhibitor, sampled at 1 year. Sequences were derived from PBMCs, sampled just over 350 days after allogeneic stem cell transplant with calcineurin inhibitor and methotrexate. These receptors were obtained from a female patient aged 30-39 years who received an allogeneic stem cell transplant from an unrelated donor, was CMV-positive, and had acute and chronic GVHD. The graft donor may account for some of the T cells.

This sequence joins TRBV30 and TRBJ1-4; possibly TRBD1 for D (5 bases). CDR1 is GTSNPN and CDR2 is SVGIG in the germline V gene (reference sequence). The CDR3 runs to 17 residues. Trimming cost V 0 bases and J 0 bases, with 14 bases left between them. CDR3 protein: CAWSVPRQGSTNEKLFF. The CDR3 nucleotides are TGTGCCTGGAGTGTACCCCGGCAGGGATCAACTAATGAAAAACTGTTTTTT.

V usage is TRBV7-9 and J usage is TRBJ2-5, with D maybe TRBD2 (5 bases). V lost 1 base and J 5 bases, leaving 14 bases between the germline ends. This CDR3 is 15 amino acids long. Germline V lookup: CDR1 SEHNR, CDR2 FQNEAQ (reference sequence). The CDR3 protein is CASSLGENFRETQYF. The CDR3 nucleotides are TGTGCCAGCAGCTTAGGGGAGAATTTTAGGGAGACCCAGTACTTC.

This chain joins TRBV18 and TRBJ2-1, with D perhaps TRBD2 (6 bases). This CDR3 contains 17 residues. Trimming pared 6 bases from V and 2 bases from J, leaving 20 bases between. Per the germline V gene, CDR1 is KGHSH and CDR2 is LQKENI. The CDR3 nucleotides are TGTGCCAGCTCGCCAGAATCTGGGCTAGCGACCTACAATGAGCAGTTCTTC. As protein: CASSPESGLATYNEQFF.

The chain links TRBV6-5 to TRBJ2-5; 12 bases map to TRBD2. Germline CDR1 and CDR2: MNHEY and SVGAGI. V lost 8 bases, J lost 7 bases, and 11 bases stayed unmatched. The CDR3 runs to 15 residues. The CDR3 region is CASGIGLAGRGTQYF. The CDR3 coding sequence is TGTGCCAGCGGAATCGGACTAGCGGGGAGGGGGACCCAGTACTTC.

V gene TRBV6-6 combines with J gene TRBJ1-2; unclear D gene. V was cut by 1 base and J by 7 bases, with 13 bases left in between. The length of the CDR3 is 14 residues. Germline values: CDR1 MNHNY, CDR2 SVGAGI (reference sequence). CDR3 in amino acids: CASSYYPGRGGYTF. CDR3 nucleotides: TGTGCCAGCAGTTACTACCCCGGGCGGGGTGGCTACACCTTC.

This clone was detected only once. The genes are TRBV6-6 and TRBJ2-2, with D possibly being TRBD1 (6 bases). The CDR3 extends over 15 amino acids. The V gene lost 10 bases and the J gene lost 0 bases, with 15 bases spanning the gap. Germline loops: CDR1 MNHNY, CDR2 SVGAGI (reference sequence). CDR3 amino acids: CAILSGVANTGELFF. CDR3 DNA sequence: TGTGCCATCCTATCAGGGGTTGCGAACACCGGGGAGCTGTTTTTT.

The chain couples TRBV5-1 to TRBJ2-1; TRBD2 matches 11 bases. The J segment lost 6 bases and the V segment lost 6 bases, leaving 5 bases of the junction unmatched. Germline V gene data show CDR1 as SGHRS and CDR2 as YFSETQ. This CDR3 is 14 amino acids long. The CDR3 region has the DNA TGCGCCAGCATGACTAGCGGGATTTCCAATGAGCAGTTCTTC. Its protein is CASMTSGISNEQFF.

The chain employs TRBV9 and TRBJ1-4; no clear D. CDR1 and CDR2 from the germline V gene are SGDLS and YYNGEE. The CDR3 consists of 13 residues. Trimming took 3 bases from V and 12 from J, leaving 15 bases between them. The CDR3: CASSAEDWSQLFF. DNA for the CDR3: TGTGCCAGCAGCGCCGAGGACTGGTCCCAACTGTTTTTT.

This clone was observed a single time. CDR3 sequence: CASSLSEGTDTQYF. The CDR3 DNA reads TGTGCCAGCAGTTTATCGGAGGGCACAGATACGCAGTATTTT. The chain is built from TRBV27 and TRBJ2-3; TRBD2 might be the D (5 bases). Looked up from germline, CDR1 is MNHEY and CDR2 is SMNVEV (reference sequence). The CDR3 has 14 amino acids. V shed 0 bases and J shed 1 base, with 5 bases lying between them.

The table lists this clone with a count of one. The chain joins TRBV6-5 to TRBJ2-7; D is perhaps TRBD1 (6 bases). This CDR3 has 13 amino acids. V was trimmed by 7 bases and J by 4 bases, leaving 14 bases between them. CDR1 and CDR2 (germline): MNHEY, SVGAGI. This CDR3 is CASTKSGEYEQYF. In nucleotides, the CDR3 is TGTGCCAGCACCAAATCAGGGGAATACGAGCAGTACTTC.

The rearrangement joins TRBV11-2 to TRBJ2-7; D is undetermined. The V end lost 1 base, the J end lost 2 bases, and 9 bases lay between the germline ends. The CDR3 runs to 14 residues. Germline loops: CDR1 SGHAT, CDR2 FQNNGV. The CDR3 sequence: CASSLAPGTYEQYF. In DNA, the CDR3 is TGTGCCAGCAGCTTAGCTCCAGGTACCTACGAGCAGTACTTC.

The rearrangement links TRBV29-1 to TRBJ2-1; 9 positions match TRBD2. Trimming took 4 bases from V and 10 from J; bases not matched to a gene: 2. The CDR3 spans 11 residues. CDR1 and CDR2 (germline): SQVTM, ANQGSEA. Written as DNA, the CDR3 is TGCAGCGTTGTAGGGACTAGCGAGCAGTTCTTC. Residues: CSVVGTSEQFF.

The chain recombines TRBV30 with TRBJ1-1; TRBD1 matches 8 bases. Germline lookup yields CDR1 GTSNPN and CDR2 SVGIG (reference sequence). J was trimmed by 8 bases and V by 1 base; bases with no gene match: 6. The CDR3 is 13 residues long. CDR3 in DNA: TGTGCCTGGAGTGGGGGACAGGCAAGAGAAGCTTTCTTT. Protein sequence: CAWSGGQAREAFF.

CDR3 nucleotide sequence: TGTGCCAGCAGCCAGTGGCTAGCGGGAGTTCATAATGAGCAGTTCTTC. As protein: CASSQWLAGVHNEQFF. The J gene is TRBJ2-1, the V gene TRBV11-3; 10 bases agree with TRBD2. The CDR3 spans 16 residues. The V gene's germline CDR1 is SGHNT and CDR2 YENEEA. J was trimmed by 7 bases and V by 5 bases; bases with no gene match: 11.

This sequence joins TRBV4-1 and TRBJ2-7; 7 nucleotides align to TRBD1. This CDR3 contains 17 residues. Germline CDR1 and CDR2: MGHRA and YSYEKL. V was pared by 3 bases and J by 2 bases, with 13 bases of the junction left unmatched. In DNA, the CDR3 is TGCGCCAGCAGCCATAGTCTGACAGGGCGTATCACCTACGAGCAGTACGTC. It translates to CASSHSLTGRITYEQYV.

On this clone: One junction end disagrees with the germline gene, perhaps due to a read error. The rearrangement uses TRBV7-7 and TRBJ2-1; TRBD2 matches at 7 bases. This CDR3 is built from 15 residues. Germline loops: CDR1 SSHAT, CDR2 FNYEAQ (reference sequence). The DNA for the CDR3 is TGTGCTAGCAGCCCACGACTAGCAGATTACAATGAGCAGTTCTTC. As protein: CASSPRLADYNEQFF.

The V and J genes are TRBV29-1 and TRBJ2-7; D may be TRBD1 (5 bases). CDR1 is SQVTM, CDR2 ANQGSEA, per germline. Trimming stripped 1 base from V and 2 bases from J, with 12 bases between. The CDR3 contains 14 residues. Here the CDR3 DNA reads TGCAGCGTTGAAGCGGCAGGGTTGCCCTACGAGCAGTACTTC. This translates into CSVEAAGLPYEQYF.

The chain combines TRBV4-3 with TRBJ1-2; 7 nucleotides line up with TRBD1. J was trimmed by 4 bases and V by 2 bases; bases with no gene match: 7. CDR1 is LGHNA, CDR2 YSLEER, per germline. This CDR3 has 15 residues. CDR3 in amino acids: CASSQYDRASYGYTF. The DNA for the CDR3 is TGCGCCAGCAGCCAATACGACAGGGCATCCTATGGCTACACCTTC.

V is TRBV4-2 and J is TRBJ2-2; weak D call: TRBD2 (6 bases). CDR3 size: 17 residues. The V end was cut by 1 base, the J end by 2 bases, with 14 bases between. The germline V gene has CDR1 LGHNA and CDR2 YNFKEQ. DNA of the CDR3: TGTGCCAGCAGCCAAGGAATGGGGGGACCCAACACCGGGGAGCTGTTTTTT. Residues: CASSQGMGGPNTGELFF.

This CDR3 reads CASTFSGQGWTEAFF. The CDR3 region has the DNA TGCGCCAGCACCTTCTCGGGACAGGGATGGACTGAAGCTTTCTTT. V is TRBV4-1 and J is TRBJ1-1; TRBD1 matches 9 bases. The CDR3 has 15 residues. J lost 5 bases, V lost 7 bases, and 11 bases had no gene match. CDR1 and CDR2 from the germline V gene are MGHRA and YSYEKL.

This chain connects TRBV5-5 to TRBJ1-6; tentatively, D is TRBD1 (5 bases). CDR3 length: 15 residues. CDR1 and CDR2 (germline): SGHKS, YYEKEE (reference sequence). V was shortened by 2 bases and J by 6 bases, with 12 bases between the two germline ends. The CDR3 sequence is CASSFLGTFNSPLHF. CDR3 DNA: TGTGCCAGCAGCTTTTTGGGGACTTTTAATTCACCCCTCCACTTT. Full variable domain (remainder filled in from reference TRBV5-5 and TRBJ1-6): DAGVTQSPTHLIKTRGQQVTLRCSPISGHKSVSWYQQVLGQGPQFIFQYYEKEERGRGNFPDRFSARQFPNYSSELNVNALLLGDSALYLCASSFLGTFNSPLHFGNGTRLTVT.

This clone has a handful of counts. This chain joins TRBV9 and TRBJ2-7; perhaps TRBD1 as D (6 bases). The CDR3 consists of 14 residues. V lost 3 bases and J 3 bases, leaving 13 bases between the germline ends. Germline V gene lookup returns CDR1 SGDLS and CDR2 YYNGEE. For the CDR3, the DNA is TGTGCCAGCAGCGCAACAGGGATAATCTACGAGCAGTACTTC. Translation: CASSATGIIYEQYF.

Turning to this clone: Additional DNA sequences in this sample encode the identical CDR3. J is TRBJ2-1 and V is TRBV29-1; D gene ambiguous. The germline CDR1 and CDR2 sequences are SQVTM and ANQGSEA. The CDR3 is 13 residues long. Trimming cost V 4 bases and J 0 bases, with 7 bases left between them. CDR3 sequence reads: CSVGPGSYNEQFF. The CDR3 DNA sequence: TGCAGCGTTGGGCCGGGCTCCTACAATGAGCAGTTCTTC.

V is TRBV6-1 and J is TRBJ2-3; D unclear. The CDR3 is made up of 12 amino acids. Trimming removed 10 bases from V and 3 bases from J, with 11 bases in between. Germline values: CDR1 MNHNS, CDR2 SASEGT. CDR3 in amino acids: CAIASWTDTQYF. As DNA, the CDR3 is TGTGCCATCGCGAGTTGGACAGATACGCAGTATTTT.

This clone is a singleton in its sample. V is TRBV5-4 and J is TRBJ2-5; the D gene is possibly TRBD1 (5 bases). V shed 1 base and J shed 5 bases, with 15 bases lying between them. This CDR3 spans 15 amino acids. Germline values: CDR1 SGHNT, CDR2 YYREEE (reference sequence). CDR3 loop: CASSLPARAWETQYF. The DNA for the CDR3 is TGTGCCAGCAGCTTGCCGGCCAGGGCATGGGAGACCCAGTACTTC.

The V gene is TRBV13, the J gene TRBJ2-1; 11 positions agree with TRBD1. The CDR3 is made up of 19 amino acids. Trimming took 4 bases from V and 9 from J; bases not matched to a gene: 20. Germline V gene sequence: CDR1 PRHDT, CDR2 FYEKMQ (reference sequence). Here the CDR3 reads CASSSIPLAGTGGFGEQFF. DNA of the CDR3: TGTGCCAGCAGCTCTATCCCCCTCGCTGGGACAGGGGGTTTCGGTGAGCAGTTCTTC.

V usage is TRBV28 and J usage is TRBJ1-3, with D unresolved. The length of the CDR3 is 14 residues. V was pared by 2 bases and J by 4 bases, with 9 bases between. Germline V gene sequence: CDR1 MDHEN, CDR2 SYDVKM. The CDR3, as DNA: TGTGCCAGCAGTTTAGTGGTCGAGGGAAACACCATATATTTT. Its translation is CASSLVVEGNTIYF.